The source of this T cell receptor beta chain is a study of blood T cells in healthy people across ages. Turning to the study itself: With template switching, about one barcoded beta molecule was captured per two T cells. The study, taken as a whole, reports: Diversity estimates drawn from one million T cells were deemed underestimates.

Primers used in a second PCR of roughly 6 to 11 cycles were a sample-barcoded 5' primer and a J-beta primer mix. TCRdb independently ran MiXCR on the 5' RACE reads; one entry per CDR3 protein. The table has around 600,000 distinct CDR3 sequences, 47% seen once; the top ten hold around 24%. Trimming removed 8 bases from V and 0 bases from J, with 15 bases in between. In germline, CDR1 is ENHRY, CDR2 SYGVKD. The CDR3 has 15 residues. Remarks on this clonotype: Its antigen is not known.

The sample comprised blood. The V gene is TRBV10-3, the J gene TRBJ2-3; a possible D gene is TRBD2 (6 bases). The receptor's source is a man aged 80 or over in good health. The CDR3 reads CAIRGTGASTDTQYF. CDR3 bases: TGTGCCATCCGCGGGACCGGTGCTAGCACAGATACGCAGTATTTT.